This T cell receptor beta chain was captured in a study of cytomegalovirus exposure and HLA in healthy donors. Points from the study as a whole: Later on, analysis showed that most CMV-associated TCR beta chains appeared to be HLA-restricted.

The germline V gene has CDR1 MNHEY and CDR2 SVGAGI. The CDR3 spans 13 residues. V lost 2 bases and J 6 bases, leaving 11 bases between the germline ends. Use of 60 Vbeta and 13 Jbeta primers characterized the PCR. Here immunoSEQ multiplex PCR was the method, and the copy in TCRdb shows in-frame clones only, minus some. The table includes about 130,000 clones, approximately 80% detected once. With regard to this clone: Its cognate antigen is unknown.

This TCR came from a male donor in good health and CMV-seropositive. The genes are TRBV6-5 and TRBJ2-7; the D gene is possibly TRBD1 (8 bases). The sample was PBMCs. CDR3 DNA: TGTGCCAGCAGTTACAACAGGGGGGGCGAGCAGTACTTC. Translating gives CASSYNRGGEQYF.